This TCR beta chain is drawn from a study of control samples from healthy donors and cancer patients. Trimming removed 4 bases from V and 1 base from J, with 17 bases in between. The CDR3 contains 15 residues. Germline assignment: CDR1 GTSNPN and CDR2 SVGIG (reference sequence). Only in-frame clones appear in the TCRdb table, and some are missing; sequencing was by immunoSEQ multiplex PCR. The data hold fewer than 200,000 clones, with 90% to 95% observed a single time. The sequencing sample was made of blood. This clonotype was sampled from a man between 25 and 39 years old in good health. The V call is TRBV30, the J call TRBJ2-7; either TRBD1 or TRBD2 may fit D (6 bases each). The CDR3 bases are TGTGCCTGGAACTACGGGCAGGGGAGGTCCTACGAGCAGTACTTC. Its protein product is CAWNYGQGRSYEQYF.